This T cell receptor beta chain emerged from a study of shared clonotypes between healthy human individuals (TCRdb year 2020). Study-wide context: Three men and a couple of women, aged 18 to 49 years, made up the cohort. To estimate repertoire size and how much clonotype sharing occurs between individuals, the study deeply sequenced the blood TCR repertoires of several healthy adults. Per donor, three plates each were used for CD4 naive and CD4 memory, two for CD8 naive, and one for CD8 memory. Libraries were prepared and TCR repertoires were sequenced by different laboratories using diverse techniques, in order to increase sequencing depth and limit assay-specific biases. Leukapheresis yielded between about 0.9 and 9.5 billion PBMCs per donor. What the study reported, not specific to this receptor: Across four donors, roughly 5% of naive CD4, 3% to 3.5% of naive CD8, under 2.5% of memory CD4, and approximately 0.42% of memory CD8 clonotypes were shared. Only blood was sampled, and tissue TCR repertoires likely differ from those in blood. Even with the large sequencing depth, rarefaction of the sorted-subset datasets indicated that sequencing was incomplete. Clonotypes shared by all four sorted-subset donors showed higher generation probabilities than non-shared clonotypes. Based on pairwise subsampling, the degree of clonotype sharing among donors was expected to be affected by sequencing depth. Larger estimated clonotype richness was generally found for naive subsets than for memory subsets. The small number of donors limited the genetic and exposure-history diversity represented.

TCR CDR3 regions were amplified from genomic DNA by multiplex PCR using the deep immunoSEQ assay. Extracted genomic DNA from each cell subset was spread evenly across all wells of several immunoSEQ 96-well plates, with each plate serving as a replicate. For sorted subsets, each replicate PCR was loaded with about 0.2 ug genomic DNA, equivalent to 32,000 or so T cell genomes. Purified libraries were quantified with a Qubit 3.0 fluorometer, sized on a Bioanalyzer 2100, and re-quantified with the KAPA Library Quantification kit. Each immunoSEQ 96-well plate was sequenced on its own single-read 150-cycle Illumina NextSeq 550 flow cell. Per the authors' processing: Because only junctional sequences without quality scores were contained in the immunoSEQ output, filtering matching that applied to full-length reads could not be performed. To assign V/J genes and CDR3, sequences were annotated against IMGT germline references using PyIR, a Python wrapper for IgBLAST v1.9. Any read was removed if the V/J assignment was weak (E-value above 1e-6), the CDR3 was missing, or the read contained stop codons, out-of-frame junctions, or ambiguous translated residues. V3J clonotypes were defined as sequences sharing an identical inferred V gene, J gene, and CDR3 amino acid sequence. Percentage overlap between repertoires was calculated by dividing the number of shared unique clonotypes by the size of the smaller repertoire. RTK rarefaction, the Chao1 estimator, and Recon v2.1 estimates of unobserved clonotypes were used to assess repertoire richness. For all TCRbeta clonotypes obtained by the gDNA method from a few donors, generation probabilities were computed with OLGA. TCRdb holds this immuneACCESS table with in-frame rearrangements only. Some clones are missing; in checked studies, unresolved V genes explain under half, and the rest has no known cause. Clone size and V and J calls were adopted from that table, with D and trimming inferred from the DNA. The sample has under 550,000 clones on record, 90% to 96% of them singletons. Of the sample, 0.06% falls within the top ten clones.

For CDR1 and CDR2, the germline V gene lists KGHSH and LQKENI. Its CDR3 holds 12 amino acids, cysteine through phenylalanine. Solely the CDR3 DNA is kept, with 36 bases framed from the first base. The junction carries 5 bases between V and J, which are trimmed by 3 bases and 5 bases respectively. Comments on this clone: Its antigen remains unidentified. No base-level quality is on record; no much larger clone is a single base apart.

The donors were healthy, HIV-negative adults who had no recently reported acute infections or vaccinations. Every donor was a Caucasian adult residing in Nashville, Tennessee, USA. CD4+ T cells were enriched by magnetic negative selection; naive cells were then positively selected on CD45RA, and the negative fraction formed the memory subset. Blood was obtained by leukapheresis, after which PBMCs were separated by Ficoll-Histopaque density gradient centrifugation and cryopreserved in liquid nitrogen vapor phase. Purity and quantity of every magnetically sorted T cell population were checked by analytical flow cytometry. Each sorted fraction had its genomic DNA isolated and then quantified by UV absorbance on a Nanodrop 2000c.

The receptor was derived from a woman in her 30s in good health. The chain was built from TRBV18 and TRBJ2-1; confidence is insufficient to name the D gene. The sample was naive CD4+ T cells sorted from blood. According to the study, the label for this sample's cell subset or site signals: CD45RA+ positively selected. The nucleotide sequence is TGTGCCAGCTCACCCTACGACAATGAGCAGTTCTTC. This sequence encodes CASSPYDNEQFF.